Below, one T cell receptor beta chain is given with its context. Germline V gene sequence: CDR1 LGHDT, CDR2 YNNKEL (reference sequence). The V gene lost 1 base and the J gene lost 4 bases, with 12 bases spanning the gap. The length of the CDR3 is 15 residues. The sample originates from a study of blood T cell repertoires in COVID-19. Study details: COVID-19 samples, acute and convalescent, were from the United States, Italy and Spain. Nucleic acid was either cDNA or gDNA, and it came from T cells, B-cell-depleted T cells, or PBMCs.

In the authors' workflow: Reference gene primer amplification gave nucleated cell count estimates. The data were produced by immunoSEQ multiplex PCR, yet TCRdb's version contains in-frame clones alone and is incomplete. V and J calls and clone size are as listed in that table; D and trimming were resolved from the DNA. The sample holds under 300,000 clones; around nine tenths are singletons and the top ten take approximately 2%. This rearrangement joins TRBV3-1 (or the pseudogene TRBV3-2) to TRBJ2-3; no clear D. Sequenced: PBMCs or T cells enriched from blood (not recorded which). This receptor was taken from a woman in her late teens or twenties who had recovered from COVID-19. The CDR3 region has the DNA TGTGCCAGCAGCCAAGTTCTGGCCACAGCAGATACGCAGTATTTT. Protein: CASSQVLATADTQYF.